Listed here are 16 T cell receptor beta chains from one sample, sequenced in a study of human T cells and chemical hapten exposure (dated by TCRdb to the early 2020s). Libraries came from RACE. The instrument given in TCRdb is NextSeq 500. TCRdb handled the public reads itself, with Q25 trimming in fastp and clone calling in MiXCR, and kept productive beta chains. Merged by CDR3 protein, the rows form single entries marked with the most common genes and DNA. The sample table records more than 85,000 distinct CDR3 sequences; about 11% of these occur just once. The top ten clones comprise roughly 2% of the sample. The sample's time point, from its label and the paper: patch test 2, 6 weeks after DPC sensitization. The sample's treatment or condition label is to be understood as: therapeutic diphenylcyclopropenone sensitization with weekly scalp DPC. This material consisted of whole blood, taken in connection with sensitization to the hapten diphenylcyclopropenone (DPC). The source is a man aged 35 to 55 with alopecia areata. Some clones in this sample may be carry-over from other donors' samples.

The chain couples TRBV7-2 to TRBJ2-1, with D possibly being TRBD2 (5 bases). The CDR3 is 13 residues long. Per the germline V gene, CDR1 is SGHTA and CDR2 is FQGNSA. Deletions cut 5 bases from V and 7 bases from J, with 12 bases between. DNA of the CDR3: TGTGCCAGCAGCCCCCCGGGGAAAAATGAGCAGTTCTTC. This codes for CASSPPGKNEQFF.

The chain couples TRBV6-2 or TRBV6-3 to TRBJ2-3, with D possibly matching TRBD2 (6 bases). Trimming left V 3 bases short and J 6 bases short, with 13 bases between. From germline, CDR1 is MNHEY and CDR2 SVGEGT. This CDR3 contains 14 residues. As DNA, the CDR3 is TGTGCCAGCAGTTATAGCGGAGGCTTGGATACGCAGTATTTT. It specifies CASSYSGGLDTQYF.

This clonotype has ten or more counts. The chain employs TRBV6-1 and TRBJ1-6; D is unclear. Germline CDR1 and CDR2: MNHNS and SASEGT. The CDR3 is 15 amino acids. V dropped 2 bases and J dropped 9 bases, with 14 bases sitting between them. CDR3 coding DNA: TGTGCCAGCAGTGAATCAGGAGGGAAGGCTTCACCCCTCCACTTT. Translating it yields CASSESGGKASPLHF.

This clonotype came up a few times. The rearrangement links TRBV30 to TRBJ1-1; D not resolved. The V gene's germline CDR1 is GTSNPN and CDR2 SVGIG (reference sequence). CDR3 length equals 11 residues. Trimming removed 5 bases at V and 7 bases at J, with 11 bases between. The CDR3 sequence: CAWSTALEAFF. In DNA, the CDR3 is TGTGCCTGGTCTACAGCCCTTGAAGCTTTCTTT.

This clonotype was detected ten times or more. The chain couples TRBV7-9 to TRBJ2-5; TRBD2 matches 8 bases. V was pared by 5 bases and J by 1 base, with 3 bases of the junction left unmatched. The CDR3 covers 14 residues. Germline V CDR1 and CDR2: SEHNR, FQNEAQ (reference sequence). The CDR3 sequence is CASSPLAAQETQYF. CDR3 nucleotides: TGTGCCAGCAGCCCACTAGCGGCCCAAGAGACCCAGTACTTC. Together with reference TRBV7-9 and TRBJ2-5, the CDR3 gives the full variable domain: DTGVSQNPRHKITKRGQNVTFRCDPISEHNRLYWYRQTLGQGPEFLTYFQNEAQLEKSRLLSDRFSAERPKGSFSTLEIQRTEQGDSAMYLCASSPLAAQETQYFGPGTRLLVL.

This clonotype appeared a single time. The chain has TRBV9 and TRBJ2-7, with TRBD1 matching over 8 bases. Germline V gives CDR1 SGDLS, CDR2 YYNGEE. The CDR3 is 14 residues long. The V segment lost 4 bases and the J segment 5 bases; nucleotides outside the gene matches: 8. Here the CDR3 DNA reads TGTGCCAGCAGCACCGGACAGGGTCTCAACGAGCAGTACTTC. This encodes CASSTGQGLNEQYF.

This clonotype was observed a handful of times. J is TRBJ2-5 and V is TRBV9, with 11 bases identical to TRBD2. This CDR3 region has 17 residues. CDR1 and CDR2 from the germline V gene are SGDLS and YYNGEE. V gave up 0 bases and J gave up 2 bases; unmatched junction bases: 6. CDR3 protein: CASSVAGLAGGQETQYF. CDR3 nucleotide sequence: TGTGCCAGCAGCGTAGCTGGGCTAGCGGGAGGACAAGAGACCCAGTACTTC.

This chain connects TRBV19 to TRBJ1-4; perhaps TRBD1 as D (5 bases). The germline V gene has CDR1 LNHDA and CDR2 SQIVND (reference sequence). Deletions cut 4 bases from V and 7 bases from J, with 13 bases between. The CDR3 has 14 amino acids. CDR3 loop: CASSTQGLGEKLFF. CDR3 coding DNA: TGTGCCAGTAGTACCCAGGGTTTGGGTGAAAAACTGTTTTTT.

This sequence joins TRBV12-3 or TRBV12-4 and TRBJ1-4; D is unclear. Trimming took off 5 bases at V and 7 bases at J, with 11 bases between the two ends. The CDR3 is 13 residues long. Here the CDR3 reads CASSTESSEKLFF. Here the CDR3 DNA reads TGTGCCAGCAGTACCGAAAGTAGTGAAAAACTGTTTTTT.

The table lists this clonotype with a few counts. The gene calls are TRBV12-3 or TRBV12-4 and TRBJ2-6, with 7 nucleotides matching TRBD1. The CDR3 length is 16 residues. V lost 5 bases, J lost 2 bases, and 6 bases stayed unmatched. Written as DNA, the CDR3 is TGTGCCAGCAGTCCGACAGGGCGGGCTGGGGCCAACGTCCTGACTTTC. It specifies CASSPTGRAGANVLTF.

V is TRBV7-9 and J is TRBJ1-2; tentatively, D is TRBD1 (5 bases). CDR1 is SEHNR and CDR2 is FQNEAQ in the germline V gene (reference sequence). V was shortened by 5 bases and J by 0 bases, with 16 bases between the two germline ends. The length of the CDR3 is 16 residues. The CDR3 sequence is CASSPYSGLSNYGYTF. DNA for the CDR3: TGTGCCAGCAGCCCGTACTCGGGACTTTCTAACTATGGCTACACCTTC.

V usage is TRBV28 and J usage is TRBJ2-3, with D maybe TRBD2 (5 bases). V was pared by 3 bases and J by 8 bases, with 9 bases between. The CDR3 extends over 12 amino acids. CDR1 MDHEN and CDR2 SYDVKM come from the germline V gene. CDR3 in DNA: TGTGCCAGCAGTTTCGACGGAGGTACGCAGTATTTT. Translated: CASSFDGGTQYF.

This clonotype was observed at least ten times. V and J are TRBV28 and TRBJ2-1, with D possibly TRBD1 on 6 matching bases. Germline CDR1 MDHEN, CDR2 SYDVKM. The CDR3 totals 14 residues. V was shortened by 3 bases and J by 12 bases, with 18 bases between the two germline ends. The DNA of the CDR3 is TGTGCCAGCAGTTTCGACGGGACACCTCGAGGGCAGTTCTTC. Amino acids: CASSFDGTPRGQFF.

As for this clonotype: A much larger clone differs from this one at a single base, so this may be a read error. The J gene is TRBJ1-3, the V gene TRBV28; D uncertain. Germline assignment: CDR1 MDHEN and CDR2 SYDVKM. There are 17 residues in the CDR3. CDR3 sequence: CASNNPPPFNSRNTIYF. The CDR3 coding sequence is TGTGCCAGCAACAACCCCCCCCCATTTAACTCTAGAAACACCATATATTTT.

The CDR3 DNA reads TGTGCCAGCCGCACGGGGGGGCAAGGTGAGCAGTTCTTC. It is translated as CASRTGGQGEQFF. The chain couples TRBV6-5 to TRBJ2-1, with 8 bases identical to TRBD2. The CDR3 runs to 13 residues. Germline V gene data show CDR1 as MNHEY and CDR2 as SVGAGI. V shed 8 bases, J shed 9 bases, and the junction held 9 bases outside the gene matches.

As for this clonotype: A read error may be the cause here, since a much bigger clone is one base away. The rearrangement uses TRBV5-4 and TRBJ2-1; D possibly corresponds to TRBD2 (8 bases). CDR1 and CDR2 from the germline V gene are SGHNT and YYREEE (reference sequence). The CDR3 has 17 amino acids. Trimming stripped 8 bases from V and 7 bases from J, with 28 bases between. The CDR3: CARGQAGVSGGWNEQFF. CDR3 sequence (DNA): TGTGCCAGAGGGCAAGCGGGAGTCTCAGGGGGATGGAATGAGCAGTTCTTC.